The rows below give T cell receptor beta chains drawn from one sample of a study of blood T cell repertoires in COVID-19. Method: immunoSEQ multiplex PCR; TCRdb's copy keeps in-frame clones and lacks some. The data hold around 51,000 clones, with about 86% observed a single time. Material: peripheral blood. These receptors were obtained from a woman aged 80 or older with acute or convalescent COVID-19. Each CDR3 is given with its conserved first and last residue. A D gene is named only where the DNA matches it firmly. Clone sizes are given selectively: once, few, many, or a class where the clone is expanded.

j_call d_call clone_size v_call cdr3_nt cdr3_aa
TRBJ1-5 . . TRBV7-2 TGTGCCAGCAGCTTCACAGAACTTCAGCCCCAGCATTTT CASSFTELQPQHF
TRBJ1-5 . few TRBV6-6 TGTGCCAGCAGTATGATGGAGGCTAGCAATCAGCCCCAGCATTTT CASSMMEASNQPQHF
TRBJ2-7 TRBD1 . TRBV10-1 TGCGCCAGCAGTGCAAACAGGGGCGGCGAGCAGTACTTC CASSANRGGEQYF
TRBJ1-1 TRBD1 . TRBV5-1 TGCGCCAGCAGTTCCACAGGGGTGAACACTGAAGCTTTCTTT CASSSTGVNTEAFF
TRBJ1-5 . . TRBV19 TGTGCCAGTAGTATATCTGCCTATAGCAATCAGCCCCAGCATTTT CASSISAYSNQPQHF
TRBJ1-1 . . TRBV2 TGTGCCAGCAGTGAAGATGCCAGGAGGGACTCTGACGCTTTCTTT CASSEDARRDSDAFF
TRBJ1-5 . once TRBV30 TGTGCCTGGAGTGCCAGGGAGGGTCAGCCCCAGCATTTT CAWSAREGQPQHF
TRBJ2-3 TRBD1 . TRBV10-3 TGTGCCATCAGGGACAGGGGGGATACGCAGTATTTT CAIRDRGDTQYF
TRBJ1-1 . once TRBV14 TGTGCCAGCAGCGCCCGCACAGGAAGGGCGGCTGAAGCTTTCTTT CASSARTGRAAEAFF
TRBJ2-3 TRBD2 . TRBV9 TGTGCCAGCAGCCCTCGGACTAGCGGGGGGGCGGATACGCAGTATTTT CASSPRTSGGADTQYF
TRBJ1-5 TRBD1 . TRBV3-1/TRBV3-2 TGTGCCAGCAGCCTAGACAGGGGAAGCAATCAGCCCCAGCATTTT CASSLDRGSNQPQHF
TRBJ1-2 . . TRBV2 TGTGCCAGCACCTCGGGAGGGGGGGGCGGCTATGGCTACACCTTC CASTSGGGGGYGYTF
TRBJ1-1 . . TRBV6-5 TGTGCCAGCTTTCAGGGAAACACTGAAGCTTTCTTT CASFQGNTEAFF